This T cell receptor beta chain stems from a study of shared clonotypes between healthy human individuals. Study-wide findings and caveats: Richness estimates generally favored naive over memory subsets.

This CDR3 spans 13 amino acids. The germline V and J ends were trimmed by 4 bases and 6 bases, with 16 bases remaining between them. Per germline, CDR1 SQVTM and CDR2 ANQGSEA. With regard to this clone: Antigen unknown.

Cells designated naive CD8 were CD45RO-negative and were positively selected for CCR7, with terminally differentiated effector memory CD45RA+ cells excluded. Only Caucasian adults living in Nashville, Tennessee served as donors. The data were produced by immunoSEQ multiplex PCR, yet TCRdb's version contains in-frame clones alone and is incomplete. This table holds about 2,100,000 clones, about 93% found once. The sequence derives from a man aged 18 to 29 in good health. Some clones in this sample may be carry-over from other donors' samples. The chain carries TRBV29-1 and TRBJ2-7; possibly TRBD1 for D (5 bases). Sequencing was done on a sample of naive CD8+ T cells from PBMCs. The CDR3 sequence is CSVVGDNTPEQYF. CDR3 coding DNA: TGCAGCGTTGTAGGGGATAATACACCCGAGCAGTACTTC.